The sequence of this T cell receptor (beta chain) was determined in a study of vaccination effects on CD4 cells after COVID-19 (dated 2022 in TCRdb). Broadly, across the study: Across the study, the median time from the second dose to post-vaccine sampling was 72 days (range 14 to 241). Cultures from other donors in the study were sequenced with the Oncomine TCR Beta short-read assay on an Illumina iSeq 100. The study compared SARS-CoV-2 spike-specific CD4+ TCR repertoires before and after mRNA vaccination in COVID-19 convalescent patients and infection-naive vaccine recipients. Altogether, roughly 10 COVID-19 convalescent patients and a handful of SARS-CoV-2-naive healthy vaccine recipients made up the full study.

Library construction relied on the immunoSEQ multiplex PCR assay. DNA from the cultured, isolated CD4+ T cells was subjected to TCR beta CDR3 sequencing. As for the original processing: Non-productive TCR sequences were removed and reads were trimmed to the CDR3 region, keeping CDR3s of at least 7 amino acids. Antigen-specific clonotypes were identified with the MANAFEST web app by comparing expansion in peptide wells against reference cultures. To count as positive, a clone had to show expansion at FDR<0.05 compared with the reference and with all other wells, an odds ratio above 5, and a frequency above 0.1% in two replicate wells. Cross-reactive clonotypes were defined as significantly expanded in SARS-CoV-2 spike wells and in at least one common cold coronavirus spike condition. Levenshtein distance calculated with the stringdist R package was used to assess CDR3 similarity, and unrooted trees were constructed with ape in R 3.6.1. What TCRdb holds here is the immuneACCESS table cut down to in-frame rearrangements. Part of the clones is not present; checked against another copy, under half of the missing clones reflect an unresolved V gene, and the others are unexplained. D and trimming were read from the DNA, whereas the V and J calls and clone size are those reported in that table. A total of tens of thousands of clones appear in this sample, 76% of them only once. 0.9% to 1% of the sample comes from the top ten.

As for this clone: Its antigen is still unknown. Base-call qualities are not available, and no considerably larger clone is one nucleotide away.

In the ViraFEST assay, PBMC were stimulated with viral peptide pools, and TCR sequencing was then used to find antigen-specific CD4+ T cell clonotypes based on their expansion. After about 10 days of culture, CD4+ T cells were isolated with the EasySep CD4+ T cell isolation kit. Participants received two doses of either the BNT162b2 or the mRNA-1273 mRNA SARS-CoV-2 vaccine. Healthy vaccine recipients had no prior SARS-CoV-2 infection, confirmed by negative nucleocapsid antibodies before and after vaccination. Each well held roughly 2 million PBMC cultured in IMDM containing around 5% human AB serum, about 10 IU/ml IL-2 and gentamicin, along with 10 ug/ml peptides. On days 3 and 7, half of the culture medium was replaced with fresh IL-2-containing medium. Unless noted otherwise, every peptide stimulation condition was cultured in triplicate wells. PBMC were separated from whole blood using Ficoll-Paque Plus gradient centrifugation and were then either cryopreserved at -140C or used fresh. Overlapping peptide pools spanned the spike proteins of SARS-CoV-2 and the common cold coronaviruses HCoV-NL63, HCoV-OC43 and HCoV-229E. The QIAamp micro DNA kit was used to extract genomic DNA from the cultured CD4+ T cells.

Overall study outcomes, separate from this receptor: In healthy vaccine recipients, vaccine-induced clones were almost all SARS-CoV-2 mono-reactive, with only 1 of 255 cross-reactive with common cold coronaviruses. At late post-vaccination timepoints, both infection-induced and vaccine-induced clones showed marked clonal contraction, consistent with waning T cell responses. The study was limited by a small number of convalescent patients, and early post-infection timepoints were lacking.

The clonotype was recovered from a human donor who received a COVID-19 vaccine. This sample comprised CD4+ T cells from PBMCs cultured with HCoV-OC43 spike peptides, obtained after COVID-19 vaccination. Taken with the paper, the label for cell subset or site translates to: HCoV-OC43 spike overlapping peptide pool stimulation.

The bases read TGTGCCAGCAGCTCTACAGGGAACACCGGGGAGCTGTTTTTT. This gives the protein CASSSTGNTGELFF. In this chain, TRBV7-3 is recombined with TRBJ2-2; the D segment could be TRBD1, given 5 matching bases. The CDR3 measures 14 amino acids from cysteine to phenylalanine. Solely the CDR3 DNA is kept, with 42 bases framed from the first base. CDR1 and CDR2 are drawn from the germline V gene: SGHTA, FQGTGA. The V and J ends are trimmed by 4 bases and 1 base, leaving 7 bases between them.